Shown below are 26 T cell receptor beta chains from a single sample sequenced in a study of PD-1 blockade in mismatch repair-deficient tumors. The assay was immunoSEQ multiplex PCR, and TCRdb's table has in-frame clones only and misses some. The data contain 100,000 to 150,000 clones, about 88% of them singletons. Material: peripheral blood, obtained 44 weeks after starting pembrolizumab. Receptors originate from an adult with mismatch repair-deficient cancer.

This chain connects TRBV11-3 to TRBJ2-2, with 8 bases matching TRBD1. The V and J ends lost 0 bases and 5 bases, in that order; junction bases with no gene match: 11. This CDR3 contains 18 residues. Germline V CDR1 and CDR2: SGHNT, YENEEA. CDR3 coding DNA: TGTGCCAGCAGCTTAGATCTATGGGGACAGGTGGGGACCGGGGAGCTGTTTTTT. The encoded protein is CASSLDLWGQVGTGELFF.

The chain couples TRBV7-9 to TRBJ2-1; TRBD2 agrees at 10 bases. The V segment lost 5 bases and the J segment 7 bases; nucleotides outside the gene matches: 14. This CDR3 comprises 17 residues. The germline CDR1 and CDR2 sequences are SEHNR and FQNEAQ (reference sequence). The CDR3 DNA reads TGTGCCAGCAGCGCATATAGCGGGAGGTCCCATACGAATGAGCAGTTCTTC. Protein: CASSAYSGRSHTNEQFF.

This chain uses TRBV5-8 with TRBJ1-5; D ambiguous. Germline CDR1 SGHTS, CDR2 YDEGEE. This CDR3 is 13 amino acids long. V was pared by 2 bases and J by 9 bases, with 12 bases between. This CDR3 reads CASSFKAAGPQHF. CDR3 nucleotide sequence: TGTGCCAGCAGCTTTAAGGCGGCGGGGCCCCAGCATTTT.

This chain links TRBV6-1 with TRBJ1-3; D call uncertain. The V end was cut by 2 bases, the J end by 0 bases, with 8 bases between. The CDR3 is made up of 15 amino acids. Germline V gene lookup returns CDR1 MNHNS and CDR2 SASEGT. The CDR3 sequence: CASSERYYSGNTIYF. As DNA, the CDR3 is TGTGCCAGCAGTGAACGGTATTACTCTGGAAACACCATATATTTT.

The chain is built from TRBV5-1 and TRBJ2-1; TRBD2 agrees at 14 bases. This CDR3 comprises 15 residues. Germline V CDR1 and CDR2: SGHRS, YFSETQ. Losses at the gene ends were 6 bases for V and 3 bases for J; bases not matched to a gene: 2. The CDR3 coding sequence is TGCGCCAGCAAGGGGACTAGCGGGAGCTACAATGAGCAGTTCTTC. Translating it yields CASKGTSGSYNEQFF.

The gene calls are TRBV2 and TRBJ1-2; D ambiguous. Germline loops: CDR1 SNHLY, CDR2 FYNNEI. The V and J ends lost 3 bases and 8 bases respectively, with 10 bases between them. The CDR3 sequence is 12 residues long. CDR3 sequence (DNA): TGTGCCAGCAGTGAGGCAAACCGAGGCTACACCTTC. Translated: CASSEANRGYTF.

V is TRBV4-1 and J is TRBJ2-6; D unclear. The CDR3 runs to 15 residues. CDR1 is MGHRA and CDR2 is YSYEKL in the germline V gene. V was cut by 3 bases and J by 4 bases, with 10 bases left in between. This chain's CDR3 is CASSQLLSGANVLTF. The CDR3 bases are TGCGCCAGCAGCCAGCTACTCTCCGGGGCCAACGTCCTGACTTTC.

This clone was observed once. CDR3 DNA sequence: TGTGCCAGCAAGAGGGCCTCTGGGGCCAACGTCCTGACTTTC. Protein: CASKRASGANVLTF. V gene TRBV6-5 combines with J gene TRBJ2-6, with D perhaps matching TRBD2 (5 bases). The length of the CDR3 is 14 residues. Germline V gives CDR1 MNHEY, CDR2 SVGAGI. The V end was cut by 7 bases, the J end by 0 bases, with 7 bases between.

The J gene is TRBJ2-5, the V gene TRBV5-1, with 9 positions matching TRBD2. Germline CDR1 SGHRS, CDR2 YFSETQ. This CDR3 has 17 residues. With V trimmed by 0 bases and J by 4 bases, 10 bases remained unmatched. The CDR3 protein is CASSLEASGESPETQYF. As DNA, the CDR3 is TGCGCCAGCAGCTTGGAGGCTAGCGGGGAGTCCCCAGAGACCCAGTACTTC.

This chain uses TRBV29-1 with TRBJ2-7; D may be TRBD1 (6 bases). The CDR3 consists of 11 residues. V lost 5 bases and J 4 bases, leaving 9 bases between the germline ends. Germline V CDR1 and CDR2: SQVTM, ANQGSEA. This CDR3 is CSVLQGYEQYF. As DNA, the CDR3 is TGCAGCGTTTTACAGGGTTACGAGCAGTACTTC.

The rearrangement links TRBV5-5 to TRBJ2-1; 11 positions match TRBD2. Germline V CDR1 and CDR2: SGHKS, YYEKEE (reference sequence). The CDR3 runs to 15 residues. V trimming: 4 bases; J trimming: 8 bases; junction bases outside the gene matches: 8. The DNA for the CDR3 is TGTGCCAGCAGCCCAACTAGCGGGAGAGGTTATGAGCAGTTCTTC. Protein sequence: CASSPTSGRGYEQFF.

The CDR3 loop is CASTKRLAGVTSTDTQYF. Written as DNA, the CDR3 is TGTGCCAGCACCAAGCGACTAGCGGGCGTAACTAGCACAGATACGCAGTATTTT. V usage is TRBV11-2 and J usage is TRBJ2-3, with TRBD2 matching 10 bases. Unmatched junction bases numbered 13, after V lost 7 bases and J lost 0 bases. The CDR3 covers 18 residues. CDR1 and CDR2 from the germline V gene are SGHAT and FQNNGV.

V usage is TRBV5-1 and J usage is TRBJ1-2; tentative D call: TRBD1 (5 bases). The CDR3 has 15 residues. V was clipped by 3 bases and J by 3 bases, with 15 bases between them. Germline V CDR1 and CDR2: SGHRS, YFSETQ. CDR3 region: CASSYGGGVDYGYTF. The CDR3 coding sequence is TGCGCCAGCAGCTATGGCGGGGGAGTGGACTATGGCTACACCTTC.

This sequence joins TRBV6-5 and TRBJ2-7; TRBD2 matches at 11 bases. The CDR3 is 15 amino acids. With 2 bases clipped from V and 7 bases from J, the junction kept 7 bases outside the gene matches. Looked up from germline, CDR1 is MNHEY and CDR2 is SVGAGI. In nucleotides, the CDR3 is TGTGCCAGCAGTTACGTAGCGGGAGGGCCAGGGGAGCAGTACTTC. This codes for CASSYVAGGPGEQYF.

The chain links TRBV19 to TRBJ2-7, with TRBD1 identical over 8 bases. There are 14 residues in the CDR3. In germline, CDR1 is LNHDA, CDR2 SQIVND (reference sequence). The ends lost 4 bases at V and 5 bases at J; junction bases unmatched: 7. CDR3: CASSTGQGSNEQYF. The CDR3 DNA sequence: TGTGCCAGTAGTACCGGACAGGGCAGCAACGAGCAGTACTTC. The variable domain in full, with the rest retrieved from reference TRBV19 and TRBJ2-7, is DGGITQSPKYLFRKEGQNVTLSCEQNLNHDAMYWYRQDPGQGLRLIYYSQIVNDFQKGDIAEGYSVSREKKESFPLTVTSAQKNPTAFYLCASSTGQGSNEQYFGPGTRLTVT.

V usage is TRBV27 and J usage is TRBJ1-1; 11 positions agree with TRBD1. Unmatched junction bases numbered 7, after V lost 8 bases and J lost 5 bases. CDR1 MNHEY and CDR2 SMNVEV come from the germline V gene (reference sequence). The CDR3 sequence is 14 residues long. The CDR3 is CASQSDRGLTEAFF. DNA for the CDR3: TGTGCCAGCCAATCGGACAGGGGGCTGACTGAAGCTTTCTTT.

V gene TRBV11-2 combines with J gene TRBJ2-2; no reliable D call. Germline lookup yields CDR1 SGHAT and CDR2 FQNNGV. V lost 6 bases and J 2 bases, leaving 13 bases between the germline ends. The CDR3 sequence is 15 residues long. CDR3 DNA: TGTGCCAGCAGAGACCCGGGCCTAAACACCGGGGAGCTGTTTTTT. Its translation is CASRDPGLNTGELFF. Full variable domain (rest looked up from reference TRBV11-2 and TRBJ2-2): EAGVAQSPRYKIIEKRQSVAFWCNPISGHATLYWYQQILGQGPKLLIQFQNNGVVDDSQLPKDRFSAERLKGVDSTLKIQPAKLEDSAVYLCASRDPGLNTGELFFGEGSRLTVL.

V gene TRBV7-2 combines with J gene TRBJ2-7; 8 positions match TRBD1. The junction had 8 bases not matched to a gene; V was cut back by 3 bases and J by 7 bases. Per the germline V gene, CDR1 is SGHTA and CDR2 is FQGNSA. This CDR3 spans 14 amino acids. In nucleotides, the CDR3 is TGTGCCAGCAGCTTTACACAGGGGGGTCGTGAGCAGTACTTC. As protein: CASSFTQGGREQYF.

V and J are TRBV27 and TRBJ1-2, with 8 positions matching TRBD1. Trimming at V came to 8 bases and at J to 4 bases, leaving 0 bases not matched to a gene. Per germline, CDR1 MNHEY and CDR2 SMNVEV (reference sequence). The CDR3 runs to 11 residues. The CDR3 sequence is CASGQGYGYTF. CDR3 nucleotide sequence: TGTGCCAGCGGACAGGGCTATGGCTACACCTTC.

The chain joins TRBV27 to TRBJ2-3, with D hard to call. The ends were cut back, 0 bases at V and 0 bases at J, with 4 bases in the middle. The CDR3 spans 14 residues. Germline V CDR1 and CDR2: MNHEY, SMNVEV (reference sequence). The CDR3: CASSLSTSTDTQYF. CDR3 nucleotides: TGTGCCAGCAGTTTATCTACTAGCACAGATACGCAGTATTTT.

The V call is TRBV7-9, the J call TRBJ2-1; TRBD1 matches 11 bases. Germline V gene data show CDR1 as SEHNR and CDR2 as FQNEAQ (reference sequence). This CDR3 spans 15 amino acids. V trimming: 3 bases; J trimming: 5 bases; junction bases outside the gene matches: 3. The CDR3 spells CASSFLDRGHNEQFF. As DNA, the CDR3 is TGTGCCAGCAGCTTCCTGGACAGGGGGCACAATGAGCAGTTCTTC.

The CDR3: CASSSLPGTGPQNIQYF. The CDR3 DNA reads TGCGCCAGCAGCTCGCTACCCGGGACAGGGCCCCAAAACATTCAGTACTTC. The rearrangement joins TRBV5-1 to TRBJ2-4; 9 bases map to TRBD1. The CDR3 runs to 17 residues. Germline loops: CDR1 SGHRS, CDR2 YFSETQ. V was pared by 3 bases and J by 5 bases, with 12 bases of the junction left unmatched.

The genes are TRBV27 and TRBJ2-5; D not certain. This CDR3 is built from 14 residues. V was shortened by 3 bases and J by 5 bases, with 13 bases between the two germline ends. The germline V gene encodes CDR1 MNHEY and CDR2 SMNVEV (reference sequence). The CDR3 DNA follows: TGTGCCAGCAGTTTTCTAGGCAGTCACGAGACCCAGTACTTC. As protein: CASSFLGSHETQYF.

The V gene is TRBV4-3, the J gene TRBJ1-1, with D hard to call. The CDR3 has 17 amino acids. With 0 bases removed from V and 4 bases from J, the gap between germline ends came to 18 bases. Germline-derived CDR1 and CDR2 are LGHNA and YSLEER. CDR3 bases: TGCGCCAGCAGCCAAGATGCGGTTCGGGGAACACCCACTGAAGCTTTCTTT. Amino acid sequence: CASSQDAVRGTPTEAFF.

V usage is TRBV27 and J usage is TRBJ2-5; TRBD2 aligns across 13 bases. The CDR3 has 18 amino acids. Germline CDR1 and CDR2: MNHEY and SMNVEV (reference sequence). The J segment lost 6 bases and the V segment lost 5 bases, leaving 15 bases of the junction unmatched. Written as DNA, the CDR3 is TGTGCCAGCAGTCCGAGGGTCAAACTAGCGGGAGGGGGTAAGACCCAGTACTTC. Its translation is CASSPRVKLAGGGKTQYF.

This chain links TRBV11-3 with TRBJ2-7, with 8 bases matching TRBD1. Unmatched junction bases numbered 9, after V lost 5 bases and J lost 3 bases. The germline CDR1 and CDR2 sequences are SGHNT and YENEEA. This CDR3 comprises 15 residues. In DNA, the CDR3 is TGTGCCAGCAGCCGGAGGGGGACAGGACACTACGAGCAGTACTTC. It translates to CASSRRGTGHYEQYF.